These 23 T cell receptor beta chains came from one sample sequenced in a study of blood T cell repertoires in COVID-19. Here immunoSEQ multiplex PCR was the method, and the copy in TCRdb shows in-frame clones only, minus some. The sample includes roughly 57,000 clones, just under 90% of them seen just once. Sequencing was carried out using peripheral blood. The receptors stem from a woman aged 55 to 70 with COVID-19, enrolled during active disease.

Regarding this clone: Other DNA sequences within the sample encode an identical CDR3. J is TRBJ1-5 and V is TRBV4-1; D is uncertain. The CDR3 contains 13 residues. Per the germline V gene, CDR1 is MGHRA and CDR2 is YSYEKL. The ends were cut back, 0 bases at V and 7 bases at J, with 7 bases in the middle. As DNA, the CDR3 is TGCGCCAGCAGCCAAGATCAACGGCAGCCCCAGCATTTT. This codes for CASSQDQRQPQHF.

The chain carries TRBV18 and TRBJ1-1; possibly TRBD1 for D (5 bases). This CDR3 comprises 14 residues. V lost 2 bases and J lost 5, with 12 bases in between. CDR1 and CDR2 (germline): KGHSH, LQKENI. The CDR3 sequence: CASSPYDSKTEAFF. CDR3 bases: TGTGCCAGCTCACCATACGACAGCAAGACTGAAGCTTTCTTT.

This clone was picked up a small number of times. The chain joins TRBV30 to TRBJ1-2; TRBD1 might be the D (5 bases). CDR3 size: 13 residues. Germline CDR1 is GTSNPN and CDR2 is SVGIG (reference sequence). V was trimmed by 3 bases and J by 4 bases, leaving 12 bases between them. This CDR3 is CAWSGWGGYGYTF. The DNA for the CDR3 is TGTGCCTGGAGCGGTTGGGGGGGCTATGGCTACACCTTC.

The chain employs TRBV9 and TRBJ2-7; 11 bases fit TRBD1. The CDR3 spans 14 residues. From germline, CDR1 is SGDLS and CDR2 YYNGEE. V lost 4 bases and J lost 6; bases outside the gene matches: 6. The chain's CDR3 is CASSPGQGAREQYF. The DNA of the CDR3 is TGTGCCAGCAGCCCCGGACAGGGGGCGCGCGAGCAGTACTTC.

This sequence joins TRBV5-8 and TRBJ2-1, with a tentative D call TRBD2 (6 bases). Between the trimmed V and J ends, which lost 4 bases and 10 bases, there was a span of 24 bases. The CDR3 extends over 16 amino acids. Per germline, CDR1 SGHTS and CDR2 YDEGEE. CDR3 in amino acids: CASSPWGGIRPWEQFF. The CDR3 bases are TGTGCCAGCAGCCCGTGGGGCGGGATCCGGCCATGGGAGCAGTTCTTC. Full variable domain (outside the CDR3, taken from reference TRBV5-8 and TRBJ2-1): EAGVTQSPTHLIKTRGQQATLRCSPISGHTSVYWYQQALGLGLQFLLWYDEGEERNRGNFPPRFSGRQFPNYSSELNVNALELEDSALYLCASSPWGGIRPWEQFFGPGTRLTVL.

The rearrangement uses TRBV7-9 and TRBJ1-4; 7 bases agree with TRBD1. V shed 1 base and J 7 bases; nucleotides not matched to a gene: 3. Germline assignment: CDR1 SEHNR and CDR2 FQNEAQ (reference sequence). The CDR3 spans 14 residues. CDR3 DNA sequence: TGTGCCAGCAGCTTAGACAGGGGCACTGAAAAACTGTTTTTT. Residues: CASSLDRGTEKLFF.

The V gene is TRBV15, the J gene TRBJ2-7; D is ambiguous. Germline V gives CDR1 LNHNV, CDR2 YYDKDF (reference sequence). V lost 0 bases, J lost 0 bases, and 12 bases lay in between. The CDR3 totals 16 residues. Here the CDR3 DNA reads TGTGCCACCAGCAGAGATCGGCCAGGTGCCTCCTACGAGCAGTACTTC. Its protein product is CATSRDRPGASYEQYF. The entire variable domain, with the rest obtained from reference TRBV15 and TRBJ2-7, is as follows: DAMVIQNPRYQVTQFGKPVTLSCSQTLNHNVMYWYQQKSSQAPKLLFHYYDKDFNNEADTPDNFQSRRPNTSFCFLDIRSPGLGDTAMYLCATSRDRPGASYEQYFGPGTRLTVT.

This chain connects TRBV5-1 to TRBJ2-1; TRBD2 aligns across 8 bases. Germline V gene data show CDR1 as SGHRS and CDR2 as YFSETQ. The V segment lost 5 bases and the J segment 8 bases; nucleotides outside the gene matches: 9. This CDR3 is built from 14 residues. The DNA for the CDR3 is TGCGCCAGCAGAAGGACTAGCTCGTCGTATGAGCAGTTCTTC. Its translation: CASRRTSSSYEQFF.

V is TRBV7-9 and J is TRBJ2-7; 8 bases map to TRBD1. The CDR3 runs 14 residues. In germline, CDR1 is SEHNR, CDR2 FQNEAQ (reference sequence). V dropped 5 bases and J dropped 4; count of bases not matched to a gene: 7. Here the CDR3 reads CASSPRDRQYEQYF. The DNA for the CDR3 is TGTGCCAGCAGCCCCCGGGACAGGCAGTACGAGCAGTACTTC.

This chain joins TRBV19 and TRBJ2-7, with 7 bases lining up with TRBD2. V lost 2 bases, J lost 5 bases, and 9 bases stayed unmatched. The CDR3 length is 15 residues. The germline V gene encodes CDR1 LNHDA and CDR2 SQIVND (reference sequence). Here the CDR3 reads CASSIQGGGSDEQYF. CDR3 bases: TGTGCCAGTAGTATACAGGGCGGGGGTTCCGACGAGCAGTACTTC. The complete variable domain, with remaining parts taken from reference TRBV19 and TRBJ2-7, reads DGGITQSPKYLFRKEGQNVTLSCEQNLNHDAMYWYRQDPGQGLRLIYYSQIVNDFQKGDIAEGYSVSREKKESFPLTVTSAQKNPTAFYLCASSIQGGGSDEQYFGPGTRLTVT.

The chain uses TRBV5-4 and TRBJ2-1, with 8 bases lining up with TRBD2. The junction had 11 bases not matched to a gene; V was cut back by 4 bases and J by 8 bases. Germline CDR1 SGHNT, CDR2 YYREEE (reference sequence). The CDR3 has 15 amino acids. CDR3 nucleotide sequence: TGTGCCAGCAGCCAGGGACTAGTAAGTTTCGATGAGCAGTTCTTC. Translating it yields CASSQGLVSFDEQFF.

The rearrangement uses TRBV2 and TRBJ2-7; D might be TRBD2 (5 bases). The length of the CDR3 is 13 residues. Trimming took 8 bases from V and 4 from J, leaving 15 bases between them. Germline V CDR1 and CDR2: SNHLY, FYNNEI. CDR3 protein: CASAERFNYEQYF. The CDR3 DNA is TGTGCCAGCGCCGAGCGGTTTAATTACGAGCAGTACTTC.

This chain links TRBV5-4 with TRBJ1-1, with 7 positions matching TRBD1. The CDR3 has 16 amino acids. Germline V gene lookup returns CDR1 SGHNT and CDR2 YYREEE (reference sequence). The ends lost 3 bases at V and 1 base at J; junction bases unmatched: 9. CDR3: CASSSGGPLKNTEAFF. In nucleotides, the CDR3 is TGTGCCAGCAGCTCAGGGGGACCGCTAAAGAACACTGAAGCTTTCTTT.

This sequence joins TRBV19 and TRBJ2-1; possibly TRBD2 for D (6 bases). Germline values: CDR1 LNHDA, CDR2 SQIVND (reference sequence). V was trimmed by 3 bases and J by 6 bases, leaving 21 bases between them. This CDR3 contains 17 residues. The CDR3 DNA reads as TGTGCCAGTAGTATGTCTAGGAGGGTTTGGGAAATCAATGAGCAGTTCTTC. As protein: CASSMSRRVWEINEQFF.

The chain recombines TRBV7-6 with TRBJ2-1; the match to TRBD2 covers 13 bases. Germline V gene lookup returns CDR1 SGHVS and CDR2 FNYEAQ. V gave up 5 bases and J gave up 7 bases; unmatched junction bases: 11. The CDR3 is made up of 17 amino acids. The CDR3 protein is CASSARTSGGLWNEQFF. The CDR3 DNA follows: TGTGCCAGCAGCGCCCGGACTAGCGGGGGCCTTTGGAATGAGCAGTTCTTC. The full variable domain, with the rest looked up from reference TRBV7-6 and TRBJ2-1, is GAGVSQSPRYKVTKRGQDVALRCDPISGHVSLYWYRQALGQGPEFLTYFNYEAQQDKSGLPNDRFSAERPEGSISTLTIQRTEQRDSAMYRCASSARTSGGLWNEQFFGPGTRLTVL.

This sequence joins TRBV10-2 and TRBJ2-1; D might be TRBD2 (5 bases). Germline V gene data show CDR1 as WSHSY and CDR2 as SAAADI. V was clipped by 6 bases and J by 6 bases, with 12 bases between them. The CDR3 contains 13 residues. CDR3 in amino acids: CASREAGTNEQFF. The DNA of the CDR3 is TGCGCCAGCAGGGAGGCGGGCACCAATGAGCAGTTCTTC.

This chain joins TRBV6-5 and TRBJ1-6; D gene ambiguous. Germline V lookup: CDR1 MNHEY, CDR2 SVGAGI. The CDR3 covers 13 residues. Trimming took off 8 bases at V and 9 bases at J, with 14 bases between the two ends. The CDR3 sequence: CASRRGRSSPLHF. The CDR3 DNA is TGTGCCAGCCGGAGAGGGCGAAGTTCACCCCTCCACTTT.

The chain uses TRBV28 and TRBJ2-7; TRBD2 agrees at 7 bases. Germline CDR1 MDHEN, CDR2 SYDVKM. V trimming: 7 bases; J trimming: 7 bases; junction bases outside the gene matches: 7. The CDR3 length is 12 residues. The CDR3 DNA follows: TGTGCCAGCATGGCGGGAGCTGGGGAGCAGTACTTC. It yields the protein CASMAGAGEQYF.

The V call is TRBV27, the J call TRBJ2-7; D may be TRBD2 (5 bases). The germline CDR1 and CDR2 sequences are MNHEY and SMNVEV (reference sequence). Trimming pared 2 bases from V and 0 bases from J, leaving 11 bases between. The CDR3 runs 15 residues. The CDR3 is CASSLGSELSYEQYF. For the CDR3, the DNA is TGTGCCAGCAGTTTAGGTAGCGAACTCTCCTACGAGCAGTACTTC.

V gene TRBV7-6 combines with J gene TRBJ2-1; 8 bases agree with TRBD2. V lost 3 bases and J lost 5; bases outside the gene matches: 6. The germline V gene encodes CDR1 SGHVS and CDR2 FNYEAQ. The CDR3 has 15 residues. CDR3 nucleotide sequence: TGTGCCAGCAGCTTCTTCAGCGGGAGAAACAATGAGCAGTTCTTC. Its translation: CASSFFSGRNNEQFF.

V gene TRBV3-1 (or the pseudogene TRBV3-2) combines with J gene TRBJ2-7; no clear D gene. Germline V gene sequence: CDR1 LGHDT, CDR2 YNNKEL (reference sequence). CDR3 length: 11 amino acids. V lost 3 bases and J lost 3, with 3 bases in between. CDR3 loop: CASSQSYEQYF. The CDR3 bases are TGTGCCAGCAGCCAGAGCTACGAGCAGTACTTC.

The chain carries TRBV28 and TRBJ1-1, with 7 positions matching TRBD1. V dropped 3 bases and J dropped 5; count of bases not matched to a gene: 6. This CDR3 is built from 14 residues. Germline V gene lookup returns CDR1 MDHEN and CDR2 SYDVKM. CDR3 in amino acids: CASSFSGGSTEAFF. As DNA, the CDR3 is TGTGCCAGCAGTTTTTCAGGGGGGAGTACTGAAGCTTTCTTT. Full variable domain (rest looked up from reference TRBV28 and TRBJ1-1): DVKVTQSSRYLVKRTGEKVFLECVQDMDHENMFWYRQDPGLGLRLIYFSYDVKMKEKGDIPEGYSVSREKKERFSLILESASTNQTSMYLCASSFSGGSTEAFFGQGTRLTVV.

V is TRBV28 and J is TRBJ2-2, with 9 bases matching TRBD2. Germline values: CDR1 MDHEN, CDR2 SYDVKM. The J segment lost 8 bases and the V segment lost 2 bases, leaving 3 bases of the junction unmatched. The CDR3 length is 14 residues. CDR3 nucleotides: TGTGCCAGCAGTTTAGTGCGGGAGGGAGGGGAGCTGTTTTTT. Translation gives CASSLVREGGELFF. Combining the CDR3 with reference TRBV28 and TRBJ2-2 gives the whole variable domain DVKVTQSSRYLVKRTGEKVFLECVQDMDHENMFWYRQDPGLGLRLIYFSYDVKMKEKGDIPEGYSVSREKKERFSLILESASTNQTSMYLCASSLVREGGELFFGEGSRLTVL.